The entry that follows covers one T cell receptor beta chain sequence. Hyperthyroidism was newly diagnosed in patients aged 18 to 65 (duration under 2 months). Amplified TCR beta CDR3 regions derived from RNA transcripts. During a first-round RT-PCR of the TCR CDR3, the HTBI primer set was used. TCRdb re-called the multiplex PCR reads with MiXCR, one entry per CDR3 protein. The sample shows around 480,000 distinct CDR3 sequences, 14% of them seen only once. The data originate from a study of T cells in Graves' hyperthyroidism and ophthalmopathy. About the study: Peripheral blood samples were taken at initial diagnosis, prior to any treatment.

CDR1 is SGHTA and CDR2 is FQGNSA in the germline V gene. With V trimmed by 5 bases and J by 4 bases, 11 bases remained unmatched. The CDR3 has 16 residues. The chain is built from TRBV7-2 and TRBJ1-5; 7 bases agree with TRBD1. The origin of this receptor is a woman younger than 30 with Graves' hyperthyroidism. Source material: blood. In DNA, the CDR3 is TGTGCCAGCAGCCGCCAGGGGGGGGGGACAAATCAGCCCCAGCATTTT. The encoded protein is CASSRQGGGTNQPQHF.